The 19 T cell receptor beta chains listed next were all sequenced from one sample in a study of beta chain features in type 1 diabetes. The authors reverse transcribed all of the isolated RNA, so sequencing captured expressed TCRB transcripts. Assay used: immunoSEQ multiplex PCR; TCRdb lists only in-frame clones, some missing. The table lists more than 300,000 clones, roughly 12% of them singletons. The antigens these receptors bind are not known. Study-wide findings and caveats: Shortening that was moderate but significant affected the TCRB CDR3s of Type 1 diabetes patients in all four CD4+ subsets.

Sequenced sample: naive CD4+ T cells from blood. The receptors stem from a woman aged 18-35 years with type 1 diabetes.

This clone has more than one count but fewer than ten. The chain employs TRBV18 and TRBJ2-7; D is unresolved. This CDR3 contains 14 residues. Between the trimmed V and J ends, which lost 4 bases and 0 bases, there was a span of 10 bases. In germline, CDR1 is KGHSH, CDR2 LQKENI. The CDR3 DNA reads as TGTGCCAGCTCACGCGGCGGCCTCTCCTACGAGCAGTACTTC. The encoded protein is CASSRGGLSYEQYF.

This clone was seen a handful of times. The rearrangement uses TRBV2 and TRBJ1-1; 7 bases fit TRBD1. CDR1 and CDR2 (germline): SNHLY, FYNNEI. The CDR3 is 14 residues long. Germline trimming cut 7 bases from V and 3 bases from J; bases unmatched to any gene: 8. In DNA form, the CDR3 reads TGTGCCAGCAAAAAGACAGGGCGGGACACTGAAGCTTTCTTT. Translated: CASKKTGRDTEAFF.

This clone was detected a few times. The chain uses TRBV29-1 and TRBJ1-2; D perhaps matches TRBD1 (5 bases). This CDR3 is 12 amino acids long. V was cut by 6 bases and J by 6 bases, with 14 bases left in between. Germline values: CDR1 SQVTM, CDR2 ANQGSEA. The DNA for the CDR3 is TGCAGCGTCCTGGGGGGGGAGGATGGCTACACCTTC. Translated: CSVLGGEDGYTF. The full variable domain, its missing parts supplied by reference TRBV29-1 and TRBJ1-2, is SAVISQKPSRDICQRGTSLTIQCQVDSQVTMMFWYRQQPGQSLTLIATANQGSEATYESGFVIDKFPISRPNLTFSTLTVSNMSPEDSSIYLCSVLGGEDGYTFGSGTRLTVV.

This chain connects TRBV19 to TRBJ1-1, with TRBD1 matching over 10 bases. The CDR3 contains 16 residues. V shed 11 bases and J 2 bases; nucleotides not matched to a gene: 14. CDR1 is LNHDA, CDR2 SQIVND, per germline (reference sequence). In DNA form, the CDR3 reads TGTGCCCAAAGACAGGGACAGGGGACGGGAAACACTGAAGCTTTCTTT. Residues: CAQRQGQGTGNTEAFF.

CDR3 nucleotides: TGTGCCAGCAGCCCGGGGGCGGGGGCGTACTACGAGCAGTACTTC. This codes for CASSPGAGAYYEQYF. The chain employs TRBV7-9 and TRBJ2-7; possibly TRBD2 for D (7 bases). The CDR3 loop spans 15 amino acids. Trimming left V 5 bases short and J 3 bases short, with 17 bases between. Germline V CDR1 and CDR2: SEHNR, FQNEAQ (reference sequence).

The sample holds a few counts of this clone. V usage is TRBV28 and J usage is TRBJ2-7, with D possibly matching TRBD2 (6 bases). CDR1 and CDR2 (germline): MDHEN, SYDVKM. V dropped 3 bases and J dropped 4 bases, with 13 bases sitting between them. This CDR3 has 14 residues. CDR3 in amino acids: CASSLPGSRYEQYF. As DNA, the CDR3 is TGTGCCAGCAGTTTGCCCGGGAGTAGGTACGAGCAGTACTTC.

The rearrangement links TRBV30 to TRBJ2-5; 13 positions agree with TRBD2. The tail of the sequence fits TRBJ2-7 better, so the J call may be wrong. There are 14 residues in the CDR3. Looked up from germline, CDR1 is GTSNPN and CDR2 is SVGIG (reference sequence). The CDR3 loop reads CAWSAGLAGDEQYF. CDR3 sequence (DNA): TGTGCCTGGAGTGCCGGACTAGCGGGAGACGAGCAGTACTTC.

V usage is TRBV5-5 and J usage is TRBJ2-7; TRBD1 matches at 8 bases. The CDR3 contains 15 residues. Per germline, CDR1 SGHKS and CDR2 YYEKEE (reference sequence). V lost 5 bases to trimming and J lost 4 bases; unmatched junction nucleotides: 11. The CDR3 nucleotides are TGTGCCAGCAGGTGGGACAGGTCTACGGGGTACGAGCAGTACTTC. This encodes CASRWDRSTGYEQYF. The full variable domain, its missing parts supplied by reference TRBV5-5 and TRBJ2-7, is DAGVTQSPTHLIKTRGQQVTLRCSPISGHKSVSWYQQVLGQGPQFIFQYYEKEERGRGNFPDRFSARQFPNYSSELNVNALLLGDSALYLCASRWDRSTGYEQYFGPGTRLTVT.

This sequence joins TRBV9 and TRBJ1-1, with TRBD1 identical over 10 bases. The J segment lost 4 bases and the V segment lost 1 base, leaving 13 bases of the junction unmatched. CDR3 length: 18 residues. Germline V gives CDR1 SGDLS, CDR2 YYNGEE. In DNA, the CDR3 is TGTGCCAGCAGCGTAAGTACCGGGACAGGGGACTGGATCACTGAAGCTTTCTTT. It translates to CASSVSTGTGDWITEAFF.

The CDR3 sequence is CASSQDPRDVLRETQYF. For the CDR3, the DNA is TGCGCCAGCAGCCAAGATCCGCGGGACGTTCTTCGGGAGACCCAGTACTTC. The chain has TRBV4-1 and TRBJ2-5; weak D call: TRBD2 (6 bases). Germline V lookup: CDR1 MGHRA, CDR2 YSYEKL. The CDR3 is made up of 17 amino acids. Trimming shortened V by 0 bases and J by 5 bases, and 19 bases separated the two germline ends.

The genes are TRBV7-2 and TRBJ2-5, with TRBD2 identical over 7 bases. V shed 3 bases, J shed 1 base, and the junction held 8 bases outside the gene matches. Per germline, CDR1 SGHTA and CDR2 FQGNSA. The CDR3 totals 16 residues. CDR3 region: CASSFGGSSGQETQYF. In DNA, the CDR3 is TGTGCCAGCAGCTTCGGGGGGTCTAGCGGCCAAGAGACCCAGTACTTC.

This clone has more than one count but fewer than ten. V and J are TRBV6-6 and TRBJ1-5; maybe TRBD1 (6 bases). Germline assignment: CDR1 MNHNY and CDR2 SVGAGI (reference sequence). This CDR3 region has 16 residues. V was clipped by 5 bases and J by 5 bases, with 19 bases between them. The CDR3 region is CASSLIYTGSYQPQHF. Written as DNA, the CDR3 is TGTGCCAGCAGTCTTATTTACACAGGGTCCTATCAGCCCCAGCATTTT.

The V call is TRBV5-1, the J call TRBJ2-5; D is perhaps TRBD2 (5 bases). This CDR3 has 13 amino acids. Germline CDR1 SGHRS, CDR2 YFSETQ. Trimming took off 5 bases at V and 2 bases at J, with 10 bases between the two ends. The CDR3 bases are TGCGCCAGCAGAACGGGGTATCAAGAGACCCAGTACTTC. Residues: CASRTGYQETQYF.

This clone was detected only a few times. V and J are TRBV28 and TRBJ1-1, with TRBD1 as a possible D gene (5 bases). The CDR3 runs to 12 residues. Germline assignment: CDR1 MDHEN and CDR2 SYDVKM. The ends were cut back, 6 bases at V and 12 bases at J, with 17 bases in the middle. The chain's CDR3 is CASRLQDPPTFF. CDR3 DNA: TGTGCCAGCAGGCTACAGGACCCACCGACTTTCTTT.

Only a few counts were recorded for this clone. V and J are TRBV5-1 and TRBJ1-2; D is perhaps TRBD1 (5 bases). The CDR3 sequence is 14 residues long. Trimming shortened V by 4 bases and J by 5 bases, and 15 bases separated the two germline ends. Germline-derived CDR1 and CDR2 are SGHRS and YFSETQ. Here the CDR3 DNA reads TGCGCCAGCAGCGCCCAGGGTCCGGATTATGGCTACACCTTC. Encoded protein: CASSAQGPDYGYTF.

This clone has just a few counts. V and J are TRBV5-1 and TRBJ2-6; tentatively, D is TRBD1 (6 bases). V was shortened by 4 bases and J by 4 bases, with 15 bases between the two germline ends. This CDR3 region has 16 residues. CDR1 and CDR2 (germline): SGHRS, YFSETQ. CDR3 in amino acids: CASSHHPGDGANVLTF. The CDR3 region has the DNA TGCGCCAGCAGCCACCACCCAGGGGACGGGGCCAACGTCCTGACTTTC.

The genes are TRBV4-1 and TRBJ2-2, with 9 bases identical to TRBD2. CDR3 size: 15 residues. J lost 6 bases, V lost 1 base, and 3 bases had no gene match. CDR1 is MGHRA, CDR2 YSYEKL, per germline. The CDR3 reads CASSQGLAGAGELFF. DNA of the CDR3: TGCGCCAGCAGCCAAGGTTTAGCGGGAGCCGGGGAGCTGTTTTTT.

This clone was counted a few times. The V and J genes are TRBV4-3 and TRBJ2-5; 9 bases map to TRBD2. With 0 bases clipped from V and 0 bases from J, the junction kept 5 bases outside the gene matches. Germline V gives CDR1 LGHNA, CDR2 YSLEER. The CDR3 extends over 17 amino acids. CDR3 amino acids: CASSQDFAGGYQETQYF. CDR3 in DNA: TGCGCCAGCAGCCAAGATTTTGCGGGGGGGTACCAAGAGACCCAGTACTTC.

V is TRBV4-3 and J is TRBJ2-7; 10 nucleotides agree with TRBD2. This CDR3 region has 16 residues. Germline V gene lookup returns CDR1 LGHNA and CDR2 YSLEER. Germline trimming cut 0 bases from V and 3 bases from J; bases unmatched to any gene: 5. DNA of the CDR3: TGCGCCAGCAGCCAAGATTTGGTAGCGGGGGGCTACGAGCAGTACTTC. Residues: CASSQDLVAGGYEQYF.